This is a list of T cell receptor beta chains from one sample in a study of blood T cell repertoires in COVID-19. Sequencing used immunoSEQ multiplex PCR; TCRdb keeps in-frame clones, though not all of them. The sample contains 24,000 or so clones, about nine tenths of which appear only once. The sample consisted of peripheral blood. The receptors stem from a woman of 80 years or more with acute or convalescent COVID-19. CDR3s include the opening cysteine and the closing phenylalanine or tryptophan. Fields, in order: CDR3 protein, CDR3 DNA, clone size, V gene, D gene, J gene. The D gene is left open where the match is weak. Clone size, where shown, is once, few, many, or a class for clones that have expanded.

cdr3_aa: CASSSVLTGRYTF
cdr3_nt: TGTGCCAGCAGCTCAGTCCTAACAGGTCGCTACACCTTC
clone_size: NA
v_call: TRBV5-6
d_call: NA
j_call: TRBJ1-2

cdr3_aa: CASSTIRQGAEQYF
cdr3_nt: TGTGCCAGCAGTACCATCCGACAGGGGGCCGAGCAGTACTTC
clone_size: NA
v_call: TRBV2
d_call: TRBD1
j_call: TRBJ2-7

cdr3_aa: CASSVAGQTYNEQFF
cdr3_nt: TGTGCCAGCAGCGTGGCGGGACAGACCTACAATGAGCAGTTCTTC
clone_size: NA
v_call: TRBV9
d_call: NA
j_call: TRBJ2-1

cdr3_aa: CASSQEVRVAQYF
cdr3_nt: TGCGCCAGCAGCCAAGAAGTCAGGGTGGCGCAGTATTTT
clone_size: NA
v_call: TRBV4-1
d_call: NA
j_call: TRBJ2-3

cdr3_aa: CASSQDRTGRDTQYF
cdr3_nt: TGCGCCAGCAGCCAAGATCGTACAGGCAGAGATACGCAGTATTTT
clone_size: once
v_call: TRBV4-3
d_call: NA
j_call: TRBJ2-3

cdr3_aa: CASIRTAQGNQPQHF
cdr3_nt: TGTGCCAGTATTAGGACAGCCCAAGGGAATCAGCCCCAGCATTTT
clone_size: NA
v_call: TRBV19
d_call: NA
j_call: TRBJ1-5

cdr3_aa: CASSPAGSYNEQFF
cdr3_nt: TGTGCCAGCAGTCCAGCGGGATCCTACAATGAGCAGTTCTTC
clone_size: NA
v_call: TRBV6-4
d_call: TRBD2
j_call: TRBJ2-1

cdr3_aa: CASKRSGGPTDTQYF
cdr3_nt: TGTGCCAGCAAGAGGTCAGGGGGCCCCACAGATACGCAGTATTTT
clone_size: NA
v_call: TRBV5-4
d_call: TRBD1
j_call: TRBJ2-3

cdr3_aa: CASSLRTGGGNTIYF
cdr3_nt: TGCGCCAGCAGCCTAAGGACAGGGGGTGGAAACACCATATATTTT
clone_size: once
v_call: TRBV4-3
d_call: TRBD1
j_call: TRBJ1-3

cdr3_aa: CASSLMEERSYTF
cdr3_nt: TGTGCCAGCAGCTTAATGGAGGAAAGGAGCTACACCTTC
clone_size: NA
v_call: TRBV7-9
d_call: NA
j_call: TRBJ1-2

cdr3_aa: CASSHPEGVGNEKLFF
cdr3_nt: TGCGCCAGCAGCCACCCTGAGGGCGTCGGGAATGAAAAACTGTTTTTT
clone_size: NA
v_call: TRBV4-1
d_call: NA
j_call: TRBJ1-4

cdr3_aa: CASSYGGGGRGQYF
cdr3_nt: TGTGCCAGCAGTTATGGTGGCGGTGGTAGGGGGCAGTACTTC
clone_size: NA
v_call: TRBV6-2/TRBV6-3
d_call: NA
j_call: TRBJ2-7

cdr3_aa: CASSIFSGKYNEQFF
cdr3_nt: TGTGCCAGTAGTATTTTTAGCGGGAAATACAATGAGCAGTTCTTC
clone_size: NA
v_call: TRBV19
d_call: TRBD2
j_call: TRBJ2-1

cdr3_aa: CASTPGSSNNEQFF
cdr3_nt: TGTGCCAGCACCCCGGGATCGAGCAACAATGAGCAGTTCTTC
clone_size: NA
v_call: TRBV27
d_call: NA
j_call: TRBJ2-1

cdr3_aa: CASSMFLAGWGTGELFF
cdr3_nt: TGTGCCAGTAGTATGTTTCTAGCGGGGTGGGGCACCGGGGAGCTGTTTTTT
clone_size: NA
v_call: TRBV19
d_call: TRBD2
j_call: TRBJ2-2

cdr3_aa: CASSLQAGGPRYEQYF
cdr3_nt: TGTGCCAGCAGCTTACAAGCGGGAGGGCCCAGGTACGAGCAGTACTTC
clone_size: NA
v_call: TRBV7-2
d_call: TRBD2
j_call: TRBJ2-7

cdr3_aa: CASSQDLRGRETQYF
cdr3_nt: TGCGCCAGCAGCCAAGATCTGAGGGGGCGAGAGACCCAGTACTTC
clone_size: NA
v_call: TRBV4-1
d_call: TRBD1
j_call: TRBJ2-5

cdr3_aa: CASSFVGDSEQYF
cdr3_nt: TGTGCCAGCAGTTTTGTGGGGGACTCCGAGCAGTACTTC
clone_size: NA
v_call: TRBV27
d_call: NA
j_call: TRBJ2-7

cdr3_aa: CASSLVGTSRGSPLHF
cdr3_nt: TGTGCCAGCAGCTTAGTCGGGACGTCGCGGGGATCACCCCTCCACTTT
clone_size: NA
v_call: TRBV7-8
d_call: NA
j_call: TRBJ1-6

cdr3_aa: CASSPTGRTEAFF
cdr3_nt: TGTGCCAGCTCACCAACAGGGCGGACTGAAGCTTTCTTT
clone_size: once
v_call: TRBV18
d_call: NA
j_call: TRBJ1-1

cdr3_aa: CASSLWSGGGNEQFF
cdr3_nt: TGTGCCAGCAGCTTATGGTCAGGGGGAGGCAATGAGCAGTTCTTC
clone_size: NA
v_call: TRBV7-9
d_call: NA
j_call: TRBJ2-1

cdr3_aa: CASSLGGYRETQYF
cdr3_nt: TGTGCCAGCAGTTTAGGGGGGTATCGAGAGACCCAGTACTTC
clone_size: NA
v_call: TRBV28
d_call: NA
j_call: TRBJ2-5

cdr3_aa: CASSRGQGTTDTQYF
cdr3_nt: TGTGCCAGCTCTAGGGGACAGGGGACGACAGATACGCAGTATTTT
clone_size: NA
v_call: TRBV18
d_call: TRBD1
j_call: TRBJ2-3

cdr3_aa: CATANSNQPQHF
cdr3_nt: TGTGCCACGGCCAATAGCAATCAGCCCCAGCATTTT
clone_size: few
v_call: TRBV15
d_call: NA
j_call: TRBJ1-5

cdr3_aa: CASSQEEGLRILYGYTF
cdr3_nt: TGCGCCAGCAGCCAAGAGGAGGGGCTAAGGATACTCTATGGCTACACCTTC
clone_size: NA
v_call: TRBV4-1
d_call: NA
j_call: TRBJ1-2

cdr3_aa: CASSGNRGFAGELFF
cdr3_nt: TGCGCCAGCAGCGGTAACCGGGGTTTCGCCGGGGAGCTGTTTTTT
clone_size: NA
v_call: TRBV5-1
d_call: NA
j_call: TRBJ2-2

cdr3_aa: CASSLEGAEYEQYF
cdr3_nt: TGTGCCAGCAGTTTGGAGGGGGCAGAATACGAGCAGTACTTC
clone_size: NA
v_call: TRBV27
d_call: NA
j_call: TRBJ2-7

cdr3_aa: CASSEPQTGRGSSGNTIYF
cdr3_nt: TGTGCCAGCAGCGAGCCCCAAACAGGGAGGGGAAGCTCTGGAAACACCATATATTTT
clone_size: once
v_call: TRBV7-9
d_call: NA
j_call: TRBJ1-3

cdr3_aa: CASSLRAGRGSFTDTQYF
cdr3_nt: TGTGCCAGCAGCTTAAGGGCGGGGCGGGGGTCTTTCACAGATACGCAGTATTTT
clone_size: NA
v_call: TRBV7-2
d_call: TRBD2
j_call: TRBJ2-3

cdr3_aa: CASSPRDSLYGYTF
cdr3_nt: TGTGCCAGCAGCCCCCGGGACAGCCTCTATGGCTACACCTTC
clone_size: few
v_call: TRBV7-2
d_call: TRBD1
j_call: TRBJ1-2

cdr3_aa: CASRPFPGGQPQHF
cdr3_nt: TGTGCCAGCAGGCCTTTCCCGGGAGGTCAGCCCCAGCATTTT
clone_size: NA
v_call: TRBV2
d_call: NA
j_call: TRBJ1-5

cdr3_aa: CASSQDPGTSGRAKNIQYF
cdr3_nt: TGCGCCAGCAGCCAAGATCCCGGGACTAGCGGGAGGGCCAAAAACATTCAGTACTTC
clone_size: NA
v_call: TRBV4-1
d_call: TRBD2
j_call: TRBJ2-4

cdr3_aa: CASSQVEGSGYTF
cdr3_nt: TGTGCCAGCAGCCAAGTAGAGGGAAGCGGCTACACCTTC
clone_size: NA
v_call: TRBV3-1/TRBV3-2
d_call: NA
j_call: TRBJ1-2

cdr3_aa: CASSNRDRGVTDTQYF
cdr3_nt: TGTGCCAGCAGCAACCGGGACAGGGGAGTGACAGATACGCAGTATTTT
clone_size: NA
v_call: TRBV5-4
d_call: TRBD1
j_call: TRBJ2-3

cdr3_aa: CASLGAFETSGNTIYF
cdr3_nt: TGTGCCAGTCTAGGGGCATTTGAAACCTCTGGAAACACCATATATTTT
clone_size: NA
v_call: TRBV5-5
d_call: NA
j_call: TRBJ1-3

cdr3_aa: CASSSPGTSVQETQYF
cdr3_nt: TGTGCCAGCAGTTCCCCCGGGACTAGCGTACAAGAGACCCAGTACTTC
clone_size: NA
v_call: TRBV27
d_call: TRBD2
j_call: TRBJ2-5

cdr3_aa: CASSDRRQGLYEQYF
cdr3_nt: TGTGCCAGCAGTGATCGAAGGCAGGGGCTCTACGAGCAGTACTTC
clone_size: NA
v_call: TRBV6-1
d_call: NA
j_call: TRBJ2-7

cdr3_aa: CASSAKDRAGVRDQYF
cdr3_nt: TGTGCCAGCAGCGCCAAAGACAGGGCTGGAGTTCGGGACCAGTACTTC
clone_size: NA
v_call: TRBV7-9
d_call: TRBD1
j_call: TRBJ2-5

cdr3_aa: CASSQLAEGNTEAFF
cdr3_nt: TGCGCCAGCAGCCAGCTAGCGGAGGGGAACACTGAAGCTTTCTTT
clone_size: once
v_call: TRBV4-3
d_call: NA
j_call: TRBJ1-1

cdr3_aa: CASSRRGGMSGYTF
cdr3_nt: TGCGCCAGCAGCCGCCGGGGGGGCATGAGTGGCTACACCTTC
clone_size: NA
v_call: TRBV4-3
d_call: NA
j_call: TRBJ1-2

cdr3_aa: CARSLGQGGKGEQYF
cdr3_nt: TGTGCCAGAAGCCTCGGACAGGGAGGAAAGGGCGAGCAGTACTTC
clone_size: NA
v_call: TRBV7-5
d_call: NA
j_call: TRBJ2-7

cdr3_aa: CASSETATTEAFF
cdr3_nt: TGTGCCAGCAGTGAAACAGCAACAACTGAAGCTTTCTTT
clone_size: few
v_call: TRBV6-4
d_call: NA
j_call: TRBJ1-1

cdr3_aa: CASSQDRVEQFF
cdr3_nt: TGTGCCAGCTCACAGGACAGGGTTGAGCAGTTCTTC
clone_size: NA
v_call: TRBV18
d_call: TRBD1
j_call: TRBJ2-1

cdr3_aa: CASSLRQGYNEQFF
cdr3_nt: TGTGCCAGTAGTCTGAGACAGGGATACAATGAGCAGTTCTTC
clone_size: NA
v_call: TRBV19
d_call: TRBD1
j_call: TRBJ2-1

cdr3_aa: CSAPGLGGYTF
cdr3_nt: TGCAGTGCTCCCGGGTTGGGTGGCTACACCTTC
clone_size: NA
v_call: TRBV20-1
d_call: NA
j_call: TRBJ1-2

cdr3_aa: CASSLSGGRTEAFF
cdr3_nt: TGTGCCAGCAGTCTTTCGGGGGGGCGGACTGAAGCTTTCTTT
clone_size: NA
v_call: TRBV7-9
d_call: NA
j_call: TRBJ1-1

cdr3_aa: CAVLRDGGAEAFF
cdr3_nt: TGTGCCGTTCTCCGGGACGGGGGGGCTGAAGCTTTCTTT
clone_size: NA
v_call: TRBV10-3
d_call: NA
j_call: TRBJ1-1

cdr3_aa: CASSTKSGGQRDTQYF
cdr3_nt: TGTGCCAGCAGTACTAAATCGGGGGGGCAAAGAGATACGCAGTATTTT
clone_size: NA
v_call: TRBV6-4
d_call: TRBD2
j_call: TRBJ2-3

cdr3_aa: CASSWGLNTEAFF
cdr3_nt: TGTGCCAGCAGTTGGGGGCTGAACACTGAAGCTTTCTTT
clone_size: NA
v_call: TRBV6-2/TRBV6-3
d_call: NA
j_call: TRBJ1-1

cdr3_aa: CASGQGMAFHDGATNEKLFF
cdr3_nt: TGCGCCAGCGGACAGGGAATGGCGTTCCACGACGGAGCAACTAATGAAAAACTGTTTTTT
clone_size: NA
v_call: TRBV5-1
d_call: TRBD1
j_call: TRBJ1-4

cdr3_aa: CASSPRLDRDGETQYF
cdr3_nt: TGTGCCAGCTCGCCACGTCTGGACAGGGATGGAGAGACCCAGTACTTC
clone_size: NA
v_call: TRBV18
d_call: TRBD1
j_call: TRBJ2-5

cdr3_aa: CASSSQGGVFAGELFF
cdr3_nt: TGCGCCAGCAGCTCCCAGGGCGGGGTTTTCGCCGGGGAGCTGTTTTTT
clone_size: once
v_call: TRBV5-1
d_call: NA
j_call: TRBJ2-2

cdr3_aa: CASSREIDQPQHF
cdr3_nt: TGTGCCAGCAGCAGGGAAATCGATCAGCCCCAGCATTTT
clone_size: NA
v_call: TRBV28
d_call: NA
j_call: TRBJ1-5

cdr3_aa: CASSQGQGANGYTF
cdr3_nt: TGTGCCAGTAGCCAGGGACAGGGGGCGAATGGCTACACCTTC
clone_size: NA
v_call: TRBV19
d_call: TRBD1
j_call: TRBJ1-2

cdr3_aa: CASRPGLAGGYEQYF
cdr3_nt: TGTGCCAGCAGACCCGGACTAGCGGGAGGGTACGAGCAGTACTTC
clone_size: NA
v_call: TRBV27
d_call: TRBD2
j_call: TRBJ2-7

cdr3_aa: CASSLGPPQGGEKLFF
cdr3_nt: TGTGCCAGCAGCTTGGGCCCCCCGCAGGGCGGTGAAAAACTGTTTTTT
clone_size: NA
v_call: TRBV5-4
d_call: NA
j_call: TRBJ1-4

cdr3_aa: CASSQDRAHTDTQYF
cdr3_nt: TGCGCCAGCAGCCAAGATCGAGCCCACACAGATACGCAGTATTTT
clone_size: NA
v_call: TRBV4-3
d_call: NA
j_call: TRBJ2-3

cdr3_aa: CATSETSGGDTGELFF
cdr3_nt: TGTGCCACCAGTGAAACTAGCGGGGGGGACACCGGGGAGCTGTTTTTT
clone_size: NA
v_call: TRBV24-1
d_call: TRBD2
j_call: TRBJ2-2

cdr3_aa: CASTGLVDNEQFF
cdr3_nt: TGTGCCAGCACGGGGTTGGTAGACAATGAGCAGTTCTTC
clone_size: NA
v_call: TRBV6-5
d_call: NA
j_call: TRBJ2-1

cdr3_aa: CASSLVWQNGYTF
cdr3_nt: TGTGCCAGCAGCTTAGTTTGGCAGAATGGCTACACCTTC
clone_size: few
v_call: TRBV7-2
d_call: NA
j_call: TRBJ1-2